This is a list of T cell receptor beta chains from one sample in a study of breast tumors, draining lymph nodes, adjacent tissues. TCRdb re-called the multiplex PCR reads through MiXCR, storing one row per CDR3 protein. The sample carries some 14,000 distinct CDR3 sequences, 55% recorded once. Sequencing was carried out using tumor-adjacent breast tissue. The receptors here all came from a female donor with breast cancer. Some clones in this sample may be carry-over from other donors' samples. The CDR3 runs from the conserved cysteine through the conserved F or W. D genes are given only for firm matches. Clone size is given for some rows only: seen once, a few or many times, or a class if the clone is expanded.

V gene	D gene	J gene	clone size	CDR3 DNA	CDR3 protein
TRBV18	NA	TRBJ1-6	medium-sized	TGTGCCAGCTCACGCTCAGGGAAAAGAACTCAACTCCACTTT	CASSRSGKRTQLHF
TRBV20-1	NA	TRBJ1-2	once	TGCAGTGCTAAAGACAGGTCGAACTATGGCTACACCTTC	CSAKDRSNYGYTF
TRBV20-1	TRBD1	TRBJ2-7	NA	TGCAGTGCCCTTCGGACAGGGGGCGACGAGCAGTACTTC	CSALRTGGDEQYF
TRBV7-2	NA	TRBJ2-7	medium-sized	TGTGCCAGCAGCCAAGTATTCGGACTTTACGAGCAGTACTTC	CASSQVFGLYEQYF
TRBV7-2	TRBD2	TRBJ2-1	NA	TGTGCCAGCAGCACTTGGACTAGCGGGAGAATATACAATGAGCAGTTCTTC	CASSTWTSGRIYNEQFF
TRBV2	TRBD1	TRBJ2-7	NA	TGTGCCAGCAGGGGGGGACAGGGGGCGTGGGAGCAGTACTTC	CASRGGQGAWEQYF
TRBV7-2	NA	TRBJ2-3	NA	TGTGCCAGCAGCTATGGGGGCTCAGATACGCAGTATTTT	CASSYGGSDTQYF
TRBV9	NA	TRBJ1-3	NA	TGTGCCAGCAGCGTAGTCGGCCAGCCGAACACCATATATTTT	CASSVVGQPNTIYF
TRBV20-1	TRBD1	TRBJ2-6	NA	TGCAGTGCTGGGGACAGGAGCTCTGGGGCCAACGTCCTGACTTTC	CSAGDRSSGANVLTF
TRBV5-1	NA	TRBJ1-5	NA	TGCGCCAGCAGCTTGGAAGGGGTCCATCAGCCCCAGCATTTT	CASSLEGVHQPQHF
TRBV19	NA	TRBJ1-2	medium-sized	TGTGCCAGTAGTATGGCTGGACAGACCAATGGCTACACCTTC	CASSMAGQTNGYTF
TRBV12-3/TRBV12-4	NA	TRBJ2-3	medium-sized	TGTGCCAGCAGTAACGCACAGGGCGAGGAGTCAGATACGCAGTATTTT	CASSNAQGEESDTQYF
TRBV11-3	NA	TRBJ2-5	many	TGTGCCAGCAGCCCTAGGGGGAGAAGGATAGAGACCCAGTACTTC	CASSPRGRRIETQYF
TRBV19	NA	TRBJ2-1	NA	TGTGCCAGTAGTTGGGCCCCCTCCAATGAGCAGTTCTTC	CASSWAPSNEQFF
TRBV25-1	TRBD1	TRBJ2-7	medium-sized	TGTGCCAGCTTCCGGACAGGGGTTTTCTACGAGCAGTACTTC	CASFRTGVFYEQYF
TRBV5-6	NA	TRBJ2-6	many	TGTGCCAGCAGCTTGGGCAACTCTGGGGCCAACGTCCTGACTTTC	CASSLGNSGANVLTF
TRBV7-6	NA	TRBJ2-2	NA	TGTGCCAGCAGCTTAAAGGGCAGTTCCGGGGAGCTGTTTTTT	CASSLKGSSGELFF
TRBV11-3	NA	TRBJ2-1	NA	TGTGCCAGCAGCTCCGGGACCACCTACAATGAGCAGTTCTTC	CASSSGTTYNEQFF
TRBV7-9	NA	TRBJ2-3	medium-sized	TGTGCCAGCAGCCTCACAGCGACTAGCACAGATACGCAGTATTTT	CASSLTATSTDTQYF
TRBV20-1	TRBD1	TRBJ2-7	NA	TGCAGTGCTGACCCGGGACAGCCCGAGCAGTACTTC	CSADPGQPEQYF
TRBV25-1	NA	TRBJ2-1	NA	TGTGCCAGCAGTGAGCGGGACTCCCGAGAGCAGTTCTTC	CASSERDSREQFF
TRBV29-1	NA	TRBJ2-1	NA	TGCAGCGTTGATGGCACCCGCTCCTACAATGAGCAGTTCTTC	CSVDGTRSYNEQFF
TRBV6-5	TRBD1	TRBJ2-7	many	TGTGCCAGCAGTTACGTCGGGACAGGCTACGAGCAGTACTTC	CASSYVGTGYEQYF
TRBV7-9	NA	TRBJ2-3	NA	TGTGCCAGCAGCTCCCTGGACGGGACTTATAGCACAGATACGCAGTATTTT	CASSSLDGTYSTDTQYF
TRBV7-2	TRBD1	TRBJ1-2	NA	TGTGCCAGCAGCATCGGACAGGGCCCACTCTATGGCTACACCTTC	CASSIGQGPLYGYTF
TRBV7-7	NA	TRBJ1-4	NA	TGTGCTAGCAGCGGTCCAGGAGGAAAACTGTTTTTT	CASSGPGGKLFF
TRBV6-5	TRBD1	TRBJ1-5	many	TGTGCCAGCAGTCACGCATTCAGGGGGTTAAGCAATCAGCCCCAGCATTTT	CASSHAFRGLSNQPQHF
TRBV6-4	NA	TRBJ1-2	medium-sized	TGTGCCAGCAGTGAGGGGGTCGGCAGCTATGGCTACACCTTC	CASSEGVGSYGYTF
TRBV9	NA	TRBJ1-2	NA	TGTGCCAGCAGCCTACAAGCTCAGGGAGGCTATGGCTACACCTTC	CASSLQAQGGYGYTF
TRBV24-1	TRBD1	TRBJ1-4	medium-sized	TGTGCCACCAGGGGACAGGGGAATACTAATGAAAAACTGTTTTTT	CATRGQGNTNEKLFF
TRBV2	TRBD1	TRBJ1-2	NA	TGTGCCAGCAGTGCAGGGGGACGGGATTTCTATGGCTACACCTTC	CASSAGGRDFYGYTF
TRBV13	NA	TRBJ2-3	NA	TGTGCCAGCAGCTTAGGCGGGAGTATAACAGATACGCAGTATTTT	CASSLGGSITDTQYF
TRBV7-2	NA	TRBJ2-7	NA	TGTGCCAGCAGCGCAACTCTGGGAGTAGCCTACGAGCAGTACTTC	CASSATLGVAYEQYF
TRBV20-1	TRBD2	TRBJ2-1	NA	TGCAGTGGGACACACGGACTAGCGGGAGGAAAAGCCTACAATGAGCAGTTCTTC	CSGTHGLAGGKAYNEQFF